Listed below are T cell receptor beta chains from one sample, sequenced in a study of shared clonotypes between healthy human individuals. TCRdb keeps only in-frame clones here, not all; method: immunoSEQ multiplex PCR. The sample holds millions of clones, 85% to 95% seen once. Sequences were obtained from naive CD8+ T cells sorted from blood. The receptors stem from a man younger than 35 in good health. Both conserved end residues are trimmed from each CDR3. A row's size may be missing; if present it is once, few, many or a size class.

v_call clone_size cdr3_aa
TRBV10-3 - AISESFGQGTGELF
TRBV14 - ASSQEDVFVYEQY
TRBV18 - ASSDGRDRAFYEQY
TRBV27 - ASSLFPDDNEKLF
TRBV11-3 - ASSRPGSYEQY
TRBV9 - ASRGRTGELF
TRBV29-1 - SVQPRDREYEQY
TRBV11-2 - ASSRQGENTDTQY
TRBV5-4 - ASSLGDSREQY
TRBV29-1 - SAVGGLEQY
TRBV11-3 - ASSSRGGNTIY
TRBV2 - ASLGTDPFYNEQF
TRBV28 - ASNTFFLGGPVTDTQY
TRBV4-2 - ASSQGTSGYTDTQY
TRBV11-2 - ASSLLAASATYEQY
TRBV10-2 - ASSQFIGSYEQY
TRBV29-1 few SATTGFTDTEAF
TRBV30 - AWSVPLGLAGRTDTQY
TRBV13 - ASSPGTSFDEQF
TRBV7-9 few ASSLQESYGYT
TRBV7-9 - ASSLASSAGTEAF
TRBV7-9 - ASSSLNTGVYEQY
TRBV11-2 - ASSPATDSNTEAF
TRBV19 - ASSPLTMNTGELF
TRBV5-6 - ASSLRSGLDEQY
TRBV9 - ASSGNSGLDFTDTQY
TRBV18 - ASSPPPVAGVWQETQY
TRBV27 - ASSSLVRLDEQF
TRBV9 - ASSVVGGEGTDTQY
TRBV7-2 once ASSFQSGQGPFETQY
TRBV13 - ASSLGSEYETQY
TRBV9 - ASSVVSRPSASNYGYT
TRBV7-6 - ASSLGGGSEQY
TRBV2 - AGLGHNSYEQY
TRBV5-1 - ASSERDRGIDGYT
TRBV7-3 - ASSLNGGLYGGTQY
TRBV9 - ASSVDGTNGYT
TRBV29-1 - SVERASGSYEQY
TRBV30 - AWNSGNEQF
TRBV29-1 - SVADRATYEQY
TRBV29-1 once SVEDRAEETNEKLF
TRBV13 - ASGTGNGTPLH
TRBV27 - ASSTDNPRADTQY
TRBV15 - ATSREVGSSGNTIY
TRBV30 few AWSPGQGYEQY
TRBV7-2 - ASSTLEGEQY
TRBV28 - ASRYPSEANTGELF
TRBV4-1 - ASSQDGGDRAEKLF